These 8 T cell receptor beta chains originate from one sample sequenced in a study of CD8+ T cells in alopecia areata (dated by TCRdb to the late 2010s). The sample's time point label is to be understood as: more than three weeks on oral tofacitinib. The intended sense of this specimen's treatment or condition label: oral pan-JAK inhibitor, 5-10 mg twice daily. The method behind the library was the immunoSEQ multiplex PCR assay. RNA was extracted from all samples and reverse transcribed into cDNA, which served as template for TCR sequencing. TCRdb mirrors the immuneACCESS table, restricted to in-frame sequences. Some clones are absent from its copies; in checked studies, under half trace to an unresolved V gene, and the reason for the others is unknown. The sample contains 150,000 to 250,000 clones, 50% to 60% of them found a single time. The top ten hold 3.3% of the sample. This specimen consisted of CD4+ T cells sorted from blood, obtained at week 4, from a patient treated with tofacitinib. Receptors originate from a human donor with alopecia areata.

The chain couples TRBV29-1 to TRBJ2-1; D ambiguous. The CDR3 has 11 amino acids. V lost 3 bases to trimming and J lost 4 bases, with 4 bases between them. CDR1 and CDR2 from the germline V gene are SQVTM and ANQGSEA. The CDR3 is CSVDWYNEQFF. CDR3 DNA sequence: TGCAGCGTTGACTGGTACAATGAGCAGTTCTTC.

The V gene is TRBV7-2, the J gene TRBJ1-1; D gene unclear. The germline V and J ends were trimmed by 11 bases and 5 bases, with 18 bases remaining between them. The CDR3 is 13 amino acids. Germline CDR1 reads SGHTA; CDR2 reads FQGNSA. The CDR3 sequence: CASGEALGTEAFF. The CDR3 DNA is TGTGCCTCCGGGGAGGCCCTCGGGACTGAAGCTTTCTTT.

This clone turned up a few times. The chain uses TRBV5-4 and TRBJ1-1; D unresolved. The CDR3 spans 14 residues. Trimming took off 6 bases at V and 1 base at J, with 13 bases between the two ends. CDR1 is SGHNT and CDR2 is YYREEE in the germline V gene (reference sequence). This CDR3 is CASTSPAANTEAFF. The CDR3 coding sequence is TGTGCCAGCACCTCCCCCGCGGCGAACACTGAAGCTTTCTTT.

V usage is TRBV30 and J usage is TRBJ2-1, with a tentative D call TRBD2 (6 bases). In germline, CDR1 is GTSNPN, CDR2 SVGIG (reference sequence). V shed 5 bases and J shed 9 bases, with 17 bases lying between them. The CDR3 runs to 13 residues. The CDR3 DNA follows: TGTGCCTGGGCCCCCGGGACTGCAACTGAGCAGTTCTTC. This gives the protein CAWAPGTATEQFF.

Comment on this clone: Possible read error: a much larger clone is one base away. The J gene is TRBJ2-1, the V gene TRBV4-3; 9 bases map to TRBD2. The CDR3 runs to 14 residues. Germline V gene sequence: CDR1 LGHNA, CDR2 YSLEER. The V and J ends lost 0 bases and 6 bases, in that order; junction bases with no gene match: 0. CDR3 region: CASSQERGGNEQFF. The CDR3 DNA follows: TGCGCCAGCAGCCAAGAGCGGGGGGGCAATGAGCAGTTCTTC.

V and J are TRBV30 and TRBJ2-3; D is unclear. This CDR3 contains 11 residues. Per germline, CDR1 GTSNPN and CDR2 SVGIG (reference sequence). With 1 base removed from V and 4 bases from J, the gap between germline ends came to 3 bases. This chain's CDR3 is CAWSGSDTQYF. CDR3 nucleotides: TGTGCCTGGAGTGGGTCAGATACGCAGTATTTT.

The table lists this clone with a few counts. The chain combines TRBV23-1 with TRBJ2-7; 9 bases are shared with TRBD1. TRBV23-1 belongs to the ORF category, with a function that is uncertain. V gave up 3 bases and J gave up 3 bases; unmatched junction bases: 6. There are 15 residues in the CDR3. The CDR3 DNA reads TGCGCCAGCAGTCAGCTGACAGGGGGGGACTACGAGCAGTACTTC. Translated, it gives CASSQLTGGDYEQYF.

For this clone: This sample also contains other DNA sequences that code for the same CDR3. J is TRBJ2-1 and V is TRBV5-6; D is ambiguous. Trimming pared 0 bases from V and 0 bases from J, leaving 4 bases between. There are 14 residues in the CDR3. The germline gives CDR1 SGHDT, CDR2 YYEEEE. The CDR3 loop reads CASSLGSSYNEQFF. CDR3 sequence (DNA): TGTGCCAGCAGCTTGGGAAGCTCCTACAATGAGCAGTTCTTC. Full variable domain (missing parts from reference TRBV5-6 and TRBJ2-1): DAGVTQSPTHLIKTRGQQVTLRCSPKSGHDTVSWYQQALGQGPQFIFQYYEEEERQRGNFPDRFSGHQFPNYSSELNVNALLLGDSALYLCASSLGSSYNEQFFGPGTRLTVL.